This TCR beta chain originates from a study of T-cell reconstitution after alpha-beta-depleted transplantation in children. Losses at the gene ends were 5 bases for V and 2 bases for J; bases not matched to a gene: 7. The CDR3 length is 16 residues. Germline CDR1 MNHNS, CDR2 SASEGT. Molecular barcoding with unique molecular identifiers was used for the TCRbeta library. TCRdb reprocessed the PCR reads via MiXCR and lists one record per CDR3 protein. The sample lists about 540,000 distinct CDR3 sequences; around 20% were seen once. The clonotype was recovered from a human donor who donated a stem cell graft to a child with acute lymphoblastic leukemia. V gene TRBV6-1 combines with J gene TRBJ2-1; 9 bases match TRBD2. The sample consisted of PBMCs from the stem cell graft donor, taken from the stem cell graft. CDR3 sequence: CASSLLAGEAYNEQFF. In nucleotides, the CDR3 is TGTGCCAGCAGTCTGTTAGCGGGAGAGGCCTACAATGAGCAGTTCTTC.